These T cell receptor beta chains were read from a single sample in a study of blood T cell repertoires in COVID-19. The assay was immunoSEQ multiplex PCR, and TCRdb's table has in-frame clones only and misses some. The table lists around 320,000 clones, around 90% of them singletons. Sequencing used peripheral blood. Receptor source: a man between 18 and 29 years old with active or convalescent COVID-19. Each CDR3 is given with its conserved first and last residue. D genes are given only for firm matches. Part of the rows lack a size; the others show once, few, many or a class for expanded clones.

D: -
J: TRBJ2-5
size: -
length: 11
V: TRBV3-1/TRBV3-2
CDR3: CASSPGFAQYF
DNA: TGTGCCAGCAGCCCGGGATTTGCCCAGTACTTC

D: TRBD1
J: TRBJ1-5
size: -
length: 15
V: TRBV27
CDR3: CASSFYRGPNQPQHF
DNA: TGTGCCAGCAGTTTCTACAGGGGGCCGAATCAGCCCCAGCATTTT

D: TRBD1
J: TRBJ1-6
size: -
length: 16
V: TRBV5-1
CDR3: CASSLGGQGSYSPLHF
DNA: TGCGCCAGCAGCTTAGGGGGACAGGGGAGCTATTCACCCCTCCACTTT

D: -
J: TRBJ2-6
size: -
length: 18
V: TRBV21-1
CDR3: CASIKRRAPNSGANVLTF
DNA: TGTGCCAGCATCAAGCGGAGGGCCCCTAACTCTGGGGCCAACGTCCTGACTTTC

D: -
J: TRBJ1-2
size: -
length: 12
V: TRBV29-1
CDR3: CSVETRDYGYTF
DNA: TGCAGCGTTGAGACTAGGGACTATGGCTACACCTTC

D: -
J: TRBJ2-1
size: -
length: 16
V: TRBV7-3
CDR3: CASSSTVPSSYNEQFF
DNA: TGTGCCAGCAGCTCGACTGTCCCTAGCTCCTACAATGAGCAGTTCTTC

D: -
J: TRBJ1-1
size: -
length: 15
V: TRBV6-2/TRBV6-3
CDR3: CASTPTPSKPAEAFF
DNA: TGTGCCAGCACCCCAACCCCTTCGAAGCCGGCTGAAGCTTTCTTT

D: TRBD2
J: TRBJ2-5
size: once
length: 14
V: TRBV4-1
CDR3: CASSQGGGVETQYF
DNA: TGCGCCAGCAGCCAAGGGGGGGGTGTAGAGACCCAGTACTTC

D: -
J: TRBJ2-7
size: -
length: 15
V: TRBV4-1
CDR3: CASSQETGRGNEQYF
DNA: TGCGCCAGCAGCCAAGAGACTGGCAGGGGAAACGAGCAGTACTTC

D: TRBD2
J: TRBJ2-1
size: -
length: 17
V: TRBV9
CDR3: CASSVGGLAQIYNEQFF
DNA: TGTGCCAGCAGCGTAGGGGGACTAGCGCAAATTTACAATGAGCAGTTCTTC

D: TRBD2
J: TRBJ2-1
size: -
length: 15
V: TRBV25-1
CDR3: CASSENSGGLNEQFF
DNA: TGTGCCAGCAGTGAAAATAGCGGGGGGCTCAATGAGCAGTTCTTC

D: -
J: TRBJ2-1
size: once
length: 14
V: TRBV11-2
CDR3: CASSSDYSYNEQFF
DNA: TGTGCCAGCAGCTCCGATTACAGTTACAATGAGCAGTTCTTC

D: -
J: TRBJ1-3
size: once
length: 14
V: TRBV3-1/TRBV3-2
CDR3: CASSGTNSGNTIYF
DNA: TGTGCCAGCAGTGGGACTAACTCTGGAAACACCATATATTTT

D: -
J: TRBJ1-4
size: -
length: 15
V: TRBV2
CDR3: CASTVGGWTNEKLFF
DNA: TGTGCCAGCACTGTCGGGGGGTGGACTAATGAAAAACTGTTTTTT

D: TRBD2
J: TRBJ2-3
size: -
length: 17
V: TRBV11-2
CDR3: CASSLGSGGASGDTQYF
DNA: TGTGCCAGCAGCTTAGGGAGCGGGGGGGCATCGGGAGATACGCAGTATTTT

D: TRBD1
J: TRBJ1-1
size: -
length: 13
V: TRBV7-9
CDR3: CASSGAGGTEAFF
DNA: TGTGCCAGCAGCGGAGCAGGGGGCACTGAAGCTTTCTTT

D: TRBD1
J: TRBJ2-7
size: once
length: 15
V: TRBV10-3
CDR3: CAISETGTGDLEQYF
DNA: TGTGCCATCAGTGAAACGGGGACAGGGGACCTCGAGCAGTACTTC

D: -
J: TRBJ1-2
size: -
length: 15
V: TRBV6-5
CDR3: CASTPGGEGTYGYTF
DNA: TGTGCCAGCACGCCGGGGGGGGAGGGAACGTATGGCTACACCTTC

D: -
J: TRBJ1-4
size: -
length: 15
V: TRBV27
CDR3: CASAVTGGTNEKLFF
DNA: TGTGCCAGCGCAGTTACCGGAGGGACTAATGAAAAACTGTTTTTT

D: TRBD2
J: TRBJ2-1
size: -
length: 19
V: TRBV10-2
CDR3: CASIGLAGGRTASYNEQFF
DNA: TGCGCCAGCATTGGACTAGCGGGAGGGAGGACGGCCTCCTACAATGAGCAGTTCTTC

D: -
J: TRBJ1-1
size: -
length: 13
V: TRBV6-5
CDR3: CASSYSDRIEAFF
DNA: TGTGCCAGCAGTTATTCGGACAGAATTGAAGCTTTCTTT

D: -
J: TRBJ2-1
size: -
length: 18
V: TRBV13
CDR3: CASSLGSAEVGSYNEQFF
DNA: TGTGCCAGCAGCTTAGGTTCCGCGGAGGTGGGCTCCTACAATGAGCAGTTCTTC

D: TRBD1
J: TRBJ1-4
size: -
length: 16
V: TRBV7-8
CDR3: CASSAGTGFGNEKLFF
DNA: TGTGCCAGCAGCGCCGGGACAGGGTTCGGTAATGAAAAACTGTTTTTT

D: TRBD1
J: TRBJ2-5
size: -
length: 14
V: TRBV23-1
CDR3: CASGAKDREETQYF
DNA: TGCGCCAGCGGGGCTAAAGACAGGGAAGAGACCCAGTACTTC

D: -
J: TRBJ2-1
size: -
length: 13
V: TRBV6-5
CDR3: CASSYESRLTQFF
DNA: TGTGCCAGCAGTTACGAGTCCAGACTTACCCAGTTCTTC

D: -
J: TRBJ1-4
size: -
length: 14
V: TRBV7-9
CDR3: CASRAPGWAEKLFF
DNA: TGTGCCAGCAGAGCTCCAGGGTGGGCTGAAAAACTGTTTTTT

D: -
J: TRBJ2-7
size: -
length: 14
V: TRBV6-2/TRBV6-3
CDR3: CASSYLQGPYEQYF
DNA: TGTGCCAGCAGTTACCTACAGGGTCCCTACGAGCAGTACTTC

D: TRBD2
J: TRBJ2-7
size: -
length: 15
V: TRBV19
CDR3: CASSRGLAGAYEQYF
DNA: TGTGCCAGTAGTAGGGGACTAGCGGGAGCCTACGAGCAGTACTTC

D: TRBD1
J: TRBJ2-2
size: many
length: 16
V: TRBV19
CDR3: CASSKPRDRESGELFF
DNA: TGTGCCAGTAGTAAGCCCCGGGACAGGGAGTCCGGGGAGCTGTTTTTT

D: TRBD1
J: TRBJ2-4
size: -
length: 13
V: TRBV24-1
CDR3: CATSDGTGDIQYF
DNA: TGTGCCACCAGTGATGGGACAGGGGACATTCAGTACTTC

D: -
J: TRBJ1-5
size: once
length: 15
V: TRBV7-8
CDR3: CASTRGEIPNQPQHF
DNA: TGTGCCAGCACCCGAGGTGAGATTCCAAATCAGCCCCAGCATTTT

D: TRBD1
J: TRBJ1-6
size: few
length: 16
V: TRBV4-1
CDR3: CASSQDPGTGGSPLHF
DNA: TGCGCCAGCAGCCAAGACCCGGGGACAGGGGGTTCACCCCTCCACTTT

D: TRBD2
J: TRBJ2-3
size: once
length: 19
V: TRBV7-9
CDR3: CASSLQYLAGERGTDTQYF
DNA: TGTGCCAGCAGCTTACAGTACTTAGCGGGGGAACGGGGCACAGATACGCAGTATTTT